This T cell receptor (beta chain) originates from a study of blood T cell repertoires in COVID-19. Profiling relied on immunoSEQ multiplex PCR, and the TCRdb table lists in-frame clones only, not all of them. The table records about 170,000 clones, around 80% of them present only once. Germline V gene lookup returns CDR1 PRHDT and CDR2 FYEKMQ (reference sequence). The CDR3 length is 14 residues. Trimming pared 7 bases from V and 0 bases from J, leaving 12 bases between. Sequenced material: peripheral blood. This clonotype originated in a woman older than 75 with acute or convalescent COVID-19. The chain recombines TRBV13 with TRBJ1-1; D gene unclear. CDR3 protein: CASTLPGVNTEAFF. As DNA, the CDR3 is TGTGCCAGCACCCTCCCCGGGGTGAACACTGAAGCTTTCTTT. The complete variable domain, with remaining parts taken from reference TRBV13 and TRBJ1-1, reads AAGVIQSPRHLIKEKRETATLKCYPIPRHDTVYWYQQGPGQDPQFLISFYEKMQSDKGSIPDRFSAQQFSDYHSELNMSSLELGDSALYFCASTLPGVNTEAFFGQGTRLTVV.